This TCR beta chain was sequenced in a study of siplizumab effects on memory and regulatory T cells. CDR1 and CDR2 from the germline V gene are LNHNV and YYDKDF (reference sequence). Trimming shortened V by 5 bases and J by 8 bases, and 24 bases separated the two germline ends. This CDR3 is built from 17 residues. Assay: immunoSEQ multiplex PCR; the TCRdb copy retains only in-frame clones and omits some. The sample has approximately 120,000 clones; just over 90% are singletons. This receptor was taken from a human donor in good health. This chain uses TRBV15 with TRBJ1-4; D is perhaps TRBD1 (6 bases). The sample taken for sequencing was Tregs sorted from blood. Here the CDR3 DNA reads TGTGCCACCAGCGGGGGGCGATACAGCGGGGAAGGGGAAAAACTGTTTTTT. Protein product: CATSGGRYSGEGEKLFF.